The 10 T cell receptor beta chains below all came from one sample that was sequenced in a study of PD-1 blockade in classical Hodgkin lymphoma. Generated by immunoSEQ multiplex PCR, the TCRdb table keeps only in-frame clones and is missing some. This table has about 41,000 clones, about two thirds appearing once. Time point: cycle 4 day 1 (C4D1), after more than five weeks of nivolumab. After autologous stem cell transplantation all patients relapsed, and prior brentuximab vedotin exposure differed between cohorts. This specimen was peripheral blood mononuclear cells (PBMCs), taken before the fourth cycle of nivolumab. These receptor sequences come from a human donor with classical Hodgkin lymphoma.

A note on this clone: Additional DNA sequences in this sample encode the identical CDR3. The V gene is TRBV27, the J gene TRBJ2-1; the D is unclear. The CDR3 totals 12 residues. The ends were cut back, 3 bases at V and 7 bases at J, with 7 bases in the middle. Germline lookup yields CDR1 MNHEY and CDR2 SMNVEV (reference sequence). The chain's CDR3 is CASSFWGNEQFF. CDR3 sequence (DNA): TGTGCCAGCAGTTTTTGGGGAAATGAGCAGTTCTTC.

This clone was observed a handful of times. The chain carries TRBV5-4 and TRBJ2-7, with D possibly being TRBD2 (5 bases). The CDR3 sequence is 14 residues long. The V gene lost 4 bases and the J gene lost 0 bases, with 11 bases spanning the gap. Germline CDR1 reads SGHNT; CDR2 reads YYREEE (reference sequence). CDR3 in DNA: TGTGCCAGCAGCCTGACGGGGTCCTCCTACGAGCAGTACTTC. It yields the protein CASSLTGSSYEQYF.

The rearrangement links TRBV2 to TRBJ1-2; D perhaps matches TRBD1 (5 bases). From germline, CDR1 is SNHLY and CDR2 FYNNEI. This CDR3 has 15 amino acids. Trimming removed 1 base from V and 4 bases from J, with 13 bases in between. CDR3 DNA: TGTGCCAGCAGTGAAGGGAGGGGCAGGAGCTATGGCTACACCTTC. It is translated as CASSEGRGRSYGYTF. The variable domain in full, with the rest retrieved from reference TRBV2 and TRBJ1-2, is EPEVTQTPSHQVTQMGQEVILRCVPISNHLYFYWYRQILGQKVEFLVSFYNNEISEKSEIFDDQFSVERPDGSNFTLKIRSTKLEDSAMYFCASSEGRGRSYGYTFGSGTRLTVV.

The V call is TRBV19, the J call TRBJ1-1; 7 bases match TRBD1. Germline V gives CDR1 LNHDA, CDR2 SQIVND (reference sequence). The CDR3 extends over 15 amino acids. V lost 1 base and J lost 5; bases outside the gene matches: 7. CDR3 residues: CASSIVEGALTEAFF. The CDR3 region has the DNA TGTGCCAGTAGTATAGTGGAGGGGGCTTTGACTGAAGCTTTCTTT.

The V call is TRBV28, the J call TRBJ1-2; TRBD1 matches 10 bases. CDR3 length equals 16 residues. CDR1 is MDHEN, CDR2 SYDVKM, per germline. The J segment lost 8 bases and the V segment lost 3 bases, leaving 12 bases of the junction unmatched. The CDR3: CASSLFRGQGLWGYTF. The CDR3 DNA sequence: TGTGCCAGCAGTTTGTTTCGGGGACAGGGGCTTTGGGGCTACACCTTC.

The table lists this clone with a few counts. The CDR3 reads CASSLADRAENEQYF. Written as DNA, the CDR3 is TGTGCCAGCAGCTTAGCGGACAGGGCGGAGAACGAGCAGTACTTC. The chain couples TRBV7-9 to TRBJ2-7, with 8 bases identical to TRBD1. Germline V CDR1 and CDR2: SEHNR, FQNEAQ (reference sequence). V gave up 0 bases and J gave up 5 bases; unmatched junction bases: 6. This CDR3 has 15 residues.

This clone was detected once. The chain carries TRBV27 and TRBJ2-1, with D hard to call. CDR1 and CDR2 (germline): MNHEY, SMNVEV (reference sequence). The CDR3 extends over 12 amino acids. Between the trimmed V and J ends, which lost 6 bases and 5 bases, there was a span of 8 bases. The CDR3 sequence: CASSPSHNEQFF. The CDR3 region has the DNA TGTGCCAGCAGCCCGAGCCACAATGAGCAGTTCTTC.

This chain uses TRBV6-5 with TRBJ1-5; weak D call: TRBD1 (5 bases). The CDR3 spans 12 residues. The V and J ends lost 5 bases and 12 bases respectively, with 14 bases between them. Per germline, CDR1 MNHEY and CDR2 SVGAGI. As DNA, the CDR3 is TGTGCCAGCAGTCACGGACACATTAACCAGCATTTT. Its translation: CASSHGHINQHF.

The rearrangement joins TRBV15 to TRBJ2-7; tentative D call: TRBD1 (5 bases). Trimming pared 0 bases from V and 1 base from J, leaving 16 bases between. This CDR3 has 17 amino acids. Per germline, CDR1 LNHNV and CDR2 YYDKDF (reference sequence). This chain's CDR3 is CATSREVQGTLSYEQYF. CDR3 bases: TGTGCCACCAGCAGAGAAGTTCAGGGCACCCTATCCTACGAGCAGTACTTC.

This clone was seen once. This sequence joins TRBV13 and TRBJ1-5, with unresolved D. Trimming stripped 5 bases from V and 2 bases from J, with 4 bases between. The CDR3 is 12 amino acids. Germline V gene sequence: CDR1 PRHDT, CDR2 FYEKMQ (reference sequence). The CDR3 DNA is TGTGCCAGCAGCAGAGGCAATCAGCCCCAGCATTTT. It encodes CASSRGNQPQHF.